This T cell receptor beta chain stems from a study of tissue T cells after allogeneic stem cell transplantation. General study findings and limits: Anatomically similar tissues had similar TCR repertoires within each patient. Few T cell clones were shared across patients, but motif clusters showed tissue-specific shared signatures.

The CDR3 contains 16 residues. Germline V gene data show CDR1 as LGHDT and CDR2 as YNNKEL (reference sequence). Trimming stripped 4 bases from V and 3 bases from J, with 16 bases between. A note on this clone: Its matching antigen is unknown.

Data came from immunoSEQ multiplex PCR; TCRdb stores just in-frame clones and leaves some out. The sample gives roughly 25,000 clones, 91% of which show up once; 2% to 2.5% is in the top ten. The receptor comes from a male donor at least 60 years old who later had graft-versus-host disease after an allogeneic stem cell transplant. The sample consisted of blood, taken before transplantation. This chain links TRBV3-1 (or the pseudogene TRBV3-2) with TRBJ2-1; D may be TRBD1 (6 bases). The CDR3 sequence is CASSPRGQQVYNEQFF. Here the CDR3 DNA reads TGTGCCAGCAGCCCCCGAGGACAGCAGGTCTACAATGAGCAGTTCTTC.